This TCR beta chain is from a study of CD8+ T cells in alopecia areata. Study background: A regimen of oral tofacitinib, 5 to 10 mg twice daily, was given to treated patients.

Germline lookup yields CDR1 SGHTA and CDR2 FQGNSA. The CDR3 is 13 residues long. V shed 2 bases and J shed 5 bases, with 6 bases lying between them. Treatment denoted: oral pan-JAK inhibitor, 5-10 mg twice daily. Extraction and reverse transcription of RNA yielded cDNA as the sequencing template. Some clones are missing from TCRdb's copy, which holds only in-frame ones; the method was immunoSEQ multiplex PCR. The sample has about 200,000 clones; 58% are singletons. The J gene is TRBJ1-4, the V gene TRBV7-2; maybe TRBD1 (5 bases). The material was CD4+ T cells sorted from blood, obtained at week 24, from a patient treated with tofacitinib. The receptor was isolated from a human donor with alopecia areata. The CDR3 here is CASSLSGNEKLFF. The CDR3 DNA reads TGTGCCAGCAGCTTATCAGGGAATGAAAAACTGTTTTTT.